One sample yielded the 9 T cell receptor beta chains listed below, sequenced in a study of T cells in Graves' hyperthyroidism and ophthalmopathy (dated by TCRdb to the late 2010s). Receptor amplification or capture employed multiplex PCR. Sequencing was performed on an Illumina HiSeq 2000. Amplification of TCR beta CDR3 regions was carried out from RNA transcripts. The TCR CDR3 was subjected to a first round of RT-PCR using the HTBI primer set and the Qiagen OneStep RT-PCR kit. TCRdb trimmed public reads at Q25 via fastp, called clones via MiXCR and kept in-frame beta chains. Duplicate CDR3 protein sequences are folded into a single record with the most common DNA and genes. A total of 450,000 to 550,000 distinct CDR3 sequences appear in this sample, around 22% of them only once. Roughly 10% of the sample is held by the ten biggest clonotypes. The sequenced material came from blood. All receptors come from a woman aged 25 to 45 with Graves' ophthalmopathy.

This clonotype has at least ten counts. This sequence joins TRBV11-2 and TRBJ2-7; TRBD2 matches at 7 bases. The CDR3 is 16 residues long. Germline V gene lookup returns CDR1 SGHAT and CDR2 FQNNGV. Trimming cost V 5 bases and J 2 bases; bases outside gene matches: 12. CDR3 amino acids: CASSPQSSGVPYEQYF. CDR3 DNA: TGTGCCAGCAGCCCTCAAAGCAGCGGGGTTCCCTACGAGCAGTACTTC.

This clonotype has just a few counts. V usage is TRBV3-1 and J usage is TRBJ2-2, with a tentative D call TRBD1 (6 bases). This CDR3 region has 15 residues. From germline, CDR1 is LGHDT and CDR2 YNNKEL (reference sequence). V lost 1 base to trimming and J lost 3 bases, with 9 bases between them. The DNA of the CDR3 is TGTGCCAGCAGCCAAGGATGGGGGCACACCGGGGAGCTGTTTTTT. Translation: CASSQGWGHTGELFF.

The sample holds many counts of this clonotype. The rearrangement uses TRBV11-2 and TRBJ1-1; TRBD1 might be the D (6 bases). Germline V gene lookup returns CDR1 SGHAT and CDR2 FQNNGV. Trimming took 5 bases from V and 5 from J, leaving 15 bases between them. The CDR3 sequence is 14 residues long. DNA of the CDR3: TGTGCCAGCAGCCCGCAACAGGGTTGGACTGAAGCTTTCTTT. Translation gives CASSPQQGWTEAFF.

The chain is built from TRBV11-2 and TRBJ2-1; 10 bases match TRBD2. The CDR3 sequence is 15 residues long. Trimming cost V 5 bases and J 5 bases; bases outside gene matches: 6. Germline V gives CDR1 SGHAT, CDR2 FQNNGV. The CDR3 here is CASSPLAGEDNEQFF. DNA for the CDR3: TGTGCCAGCAGCCCCCTAGCGGGGGAAGACAATGAGCAGTTCTTC.

This clonotype was detected many times. This chain links TRBV7-8 with TRBJ2-2, with D possibly being TRBD1 (5 bases). V dropped 1 base and J dropped 2 bases, with 8 bases sitting between them. The CDR3 length is 15 residues. Germline loops: CDR1 SGHVS, CDR2 FQNEAQ. CDR3 sequence reads: CASSLDRPNTGELFF. CDR3 in DNA: TGTGCCAGCAGCTTAGACAGGCCCAACACCGGGGAGCTGTTTTTT.

This clonotype was observed a handful of times. The V call is TRBV18, the J call TRBJ1-1; D not resolved. V dropped 3 bases and J dropped 8 bases, with 13 bases sitting between them. The CDR3 has 13 amino acids. Germline values: CDR1 KGHSH, CDR2 LQKENI. DNA of the CDR3: TGTGCCAGCTCACCTCAGGACGGGCAAGAAGCTTTCTTT. Its translation: CASSPQDGQEAFF.

In its sample, this clonotype was seen many times. The V call is TRBV6-4, the J call TRBJ1-1, with TRBD1 identical over 7 bases. The V segment lost 2 bases and the J segment 6 bases; nucleotides outside the gene matches: 12. The germline CDR1 and CDR2 sequences are MRHNA and SNTAGT. This CDR3 is built from 16 residues. CDR3 nucleotides: TGTGCCAGCAGTGACCCGTCGACAGGGAGCAGGGCTGAAGCTTTCTTT. It codes for CASSDPSTGSRAEAFF.

A word on this clonotype: The junction differs from germline at one of its ends, possibly a read error. The chain recombines TRBV6-1 with TRBJ2-5, with D perhaps assigned TRBD1 or TRBD2 (7 bases each). The CDR3 extends over 18 amino acids. The germline V gene encodes CDR1 MNHNS and CDR2 SASEGT. As DNA, the CDR3 is TGTGCCAGCAGTGAATTCCCCAGGGGGGGGAGGGCAGGAGAGACCAAGTACTTC. Translation gives CASSEFPRGGRAGETKYF.

The V gene is TRBV28, the J gene TRBJ2-2; D is unclear. Looked up from germline, CDR1 is MDHEN and CDR2 is SYDVKM. V was cut by 7 bases and J by 4 bases, with 10 bases left in between. The CDR3 has 13 amino acids. CDR3 in DNA: TGTGCCAGCAAGAGTCCTTCCACCGGGGAGCTGTTTTTT. This translates into CASKSPSTGELFF.